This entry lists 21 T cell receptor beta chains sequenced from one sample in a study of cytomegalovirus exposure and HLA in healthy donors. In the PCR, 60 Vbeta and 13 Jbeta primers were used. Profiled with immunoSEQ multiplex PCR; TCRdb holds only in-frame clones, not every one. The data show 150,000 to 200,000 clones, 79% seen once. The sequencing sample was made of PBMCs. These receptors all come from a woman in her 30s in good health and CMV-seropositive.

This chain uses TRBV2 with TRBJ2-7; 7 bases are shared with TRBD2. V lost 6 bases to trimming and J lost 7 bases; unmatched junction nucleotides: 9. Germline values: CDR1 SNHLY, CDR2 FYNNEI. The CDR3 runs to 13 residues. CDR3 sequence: CASREIRRGEQYF. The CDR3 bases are TGTGCCAGCAGGGAGATTCGGCGGGGGGAGCAGTACTTC.

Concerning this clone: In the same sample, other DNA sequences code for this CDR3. The CDR3 protein is CASSLGGQGIQPQHF. CDR3 DNA sequence: TGTGCCAGCAGCTTGGGGGGACAGGGAATACAGCCCCAGCATTTT. The chain has TRBV7-8 and TRBJ1-5; 9 bases fit TRBD1. Per the germline V gene, CDR1 is SGHVS and CDR2 is FQNEAQ. V lost 3 bases and J lost 7; bases outside the gene matches: 7. The CDR3 is 15 residues long.

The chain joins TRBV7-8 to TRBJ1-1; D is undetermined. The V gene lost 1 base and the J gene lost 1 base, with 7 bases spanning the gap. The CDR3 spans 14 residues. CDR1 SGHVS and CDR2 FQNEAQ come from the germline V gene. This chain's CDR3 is CASSLGLGNTEAFF. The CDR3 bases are TGTGCCAGCAGCTTAGGCCTCGGGAACACTGAAGCTTTCTTT.

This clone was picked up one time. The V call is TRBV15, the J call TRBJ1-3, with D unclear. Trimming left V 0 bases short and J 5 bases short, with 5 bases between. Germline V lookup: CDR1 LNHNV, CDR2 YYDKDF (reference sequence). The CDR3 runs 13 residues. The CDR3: CATSRDQRNTIYF. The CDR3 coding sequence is TGTGCCACCAGCAGAGATCAGAGAAACACCATATATTTT.

The CDR3 region has the DNA TGCGCCAGCAGCCTTTACAGGGGCACTCTGGATGGCTACACCTTC. Translated, it gives CASSLYRGTLDGYTF. This chain connects TRBV5-1 to TRBJ1-2; 7 bases line up with TRBD1. The CDR3 is 15 residues long. CDR1 and CDR2 (germline): SGHRS, YFSETQ. V lost 4 bases and J lost 6; bases outside the gene matches: 12.

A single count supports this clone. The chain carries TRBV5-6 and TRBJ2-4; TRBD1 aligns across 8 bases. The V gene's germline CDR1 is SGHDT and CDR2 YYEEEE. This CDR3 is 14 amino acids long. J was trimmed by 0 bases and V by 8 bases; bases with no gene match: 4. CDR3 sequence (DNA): TGTGCCAGTGGGACAGGACTAGCCAAAAACATTCAGTACTTC. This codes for CASGTGLAKNIQYF.

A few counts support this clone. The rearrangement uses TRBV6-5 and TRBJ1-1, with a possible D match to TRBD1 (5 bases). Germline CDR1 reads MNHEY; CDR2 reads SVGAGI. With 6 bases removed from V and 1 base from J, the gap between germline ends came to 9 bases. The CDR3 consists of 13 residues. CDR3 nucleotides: TGTGCCAGCAGAAACAGGAAGAACACTGAAGCTTTCTTT. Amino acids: CASRNRKNTEAFF.

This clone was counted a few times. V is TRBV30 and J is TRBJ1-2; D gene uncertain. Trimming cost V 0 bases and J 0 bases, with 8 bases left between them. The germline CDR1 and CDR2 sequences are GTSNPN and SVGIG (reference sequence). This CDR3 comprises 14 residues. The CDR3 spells CAWSVLESNYGYTF. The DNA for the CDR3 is TGTGCCTGGAGTGTACTCGAATCTAACTATGGCTACACCTTC.

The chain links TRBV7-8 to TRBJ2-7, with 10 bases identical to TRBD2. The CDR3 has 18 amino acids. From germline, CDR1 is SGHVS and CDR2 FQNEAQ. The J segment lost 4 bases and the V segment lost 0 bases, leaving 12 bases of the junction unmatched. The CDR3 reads CASSLAMGSGTSVYEQYF. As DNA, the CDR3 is TGTGCCAGCAGCTTAGCGATGGGGTCCGGGACTAGCGTATACGAGCAGTACTTC. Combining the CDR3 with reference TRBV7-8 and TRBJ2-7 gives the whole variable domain GAGVSQSPRYKVAKRGQDVALRCDPISGHVSLFWYQQALGQGPEFLTYFQNEAQLDKSGLPSDRFFAERPEGSVSTLKIQRTQQEDSAVYLCASSLAMGSGTSVYEQYFGPGTRLTVT.

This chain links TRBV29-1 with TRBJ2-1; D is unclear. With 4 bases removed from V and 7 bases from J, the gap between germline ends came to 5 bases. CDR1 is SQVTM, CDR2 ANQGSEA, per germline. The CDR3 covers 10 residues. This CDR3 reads CSVAGNEQFF. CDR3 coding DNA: TGCAGCGTTGCCGGGAATGAGCAGTTCTTC.

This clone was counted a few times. The CDR3 bases are TGTGCCAGCAGCCATGGGTATTCGAGGGGCTACACCTTC. Protein sequence: CASSHGYSRGYTF. The J gene is TRBJ1-2, the V gene TRBV4-2; the D is unclear. The CDR3 covers 13 residues. Deletions cut 3 bases from V and 8 bases from J, with 13 bases between. Germline V lookup: CDR1 LGHNA, CDR2 YNFKEQ.

The CDR3 region has the DNA TGCGCCAGCAGCCTGCGAGAGGGTGAGAGTGAAGCTTTCTTT. Translated, it gives CASSLREGESEAFF. The chain joins TRBV4-3 to TRBJ1-1; no firm D call. This CDR3 has 14 residues. Germline V gene sequence: CDR1 LGHNA, CDR2 YSLEER. V lost 4 bases and J 7 bases, leaving 16 bases between the germline ends.

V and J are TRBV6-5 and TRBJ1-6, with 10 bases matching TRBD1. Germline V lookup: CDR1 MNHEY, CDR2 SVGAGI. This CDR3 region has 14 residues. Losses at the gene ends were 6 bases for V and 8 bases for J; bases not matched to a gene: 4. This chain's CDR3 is CASRRDRGDSPLHF. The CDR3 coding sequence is TGTGCCAGCAGACGGGACAGGGGAGATTCACCCCTCCACTTT.

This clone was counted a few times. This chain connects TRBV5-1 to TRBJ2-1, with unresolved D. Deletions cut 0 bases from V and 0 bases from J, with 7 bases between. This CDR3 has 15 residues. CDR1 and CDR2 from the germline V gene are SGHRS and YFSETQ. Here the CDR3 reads CASSLDQSSYNEQFF. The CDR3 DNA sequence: TGCGCCAGCAGCTTGGACCAGTCCTCCTACAATGAGCAGTTCTTC. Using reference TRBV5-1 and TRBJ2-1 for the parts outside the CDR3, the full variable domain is KAGVTQTPRYLIKTRGQQVTLSCSPISGHRSVSWYQQTPGQGLQFLFEYFSETQRNKGNFPGRFSGRQFSNSRSEMNVSTLELGDSALYLCASSLDQSSYNEQFFGPGTRLTVL.

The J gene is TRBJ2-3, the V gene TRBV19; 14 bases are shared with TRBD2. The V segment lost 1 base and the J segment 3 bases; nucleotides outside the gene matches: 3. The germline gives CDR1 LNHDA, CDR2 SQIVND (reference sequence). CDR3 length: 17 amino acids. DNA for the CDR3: TGTGCCAGTAGTATAGCCGGGACTAGCGGGAGAACAGATACGCAGTATTTT. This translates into CASSIAGTSGRTDTQYF. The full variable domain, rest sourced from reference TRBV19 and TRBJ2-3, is DGGITQSPKYLFRKEGQNVTLSCEQNLNHDAMYWYRQDPGQGLRLIYYSQIVNDFQKGDIAEGYSVSREKKESFPLTVTSAQKNPTAFYLCASSIAGTSGRTDTQYFGPGTRLTVL.

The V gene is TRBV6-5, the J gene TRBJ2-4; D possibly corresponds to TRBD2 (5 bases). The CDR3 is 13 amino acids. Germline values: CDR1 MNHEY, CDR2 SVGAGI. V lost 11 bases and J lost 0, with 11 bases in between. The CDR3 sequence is CAVKGVAKNIQYF. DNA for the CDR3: TGTGCCGTAAAGGGAGTAGCCAAAAACATTCAGTACTTC.

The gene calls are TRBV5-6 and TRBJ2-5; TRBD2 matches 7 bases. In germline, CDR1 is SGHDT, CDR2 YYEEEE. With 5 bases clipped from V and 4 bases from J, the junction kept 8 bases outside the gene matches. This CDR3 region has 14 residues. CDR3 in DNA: TGTGCCAGCAGGGGTATGGGGGAGGGAGAGACCCAGTACTTC. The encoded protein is CASRGMGEGETQYF.

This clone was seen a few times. CDR3 in amino acids: CSVFRDRGHGYTF. The CDR3 DNA is TGCAGCGTTTTCCGGGACAGGGGGCATGGCTACACCTTC. The chain carries TRBV29-1 and TRBJ1-2, with 12 positions matching TRBD1. Trimming removed 5 bases from V and 6 bases from J; junction bases left unmatched: 4. Germline loops: CDR1 SQVTM, CDR2 ANQGSEA. The CDR3 runs to 13 residues.

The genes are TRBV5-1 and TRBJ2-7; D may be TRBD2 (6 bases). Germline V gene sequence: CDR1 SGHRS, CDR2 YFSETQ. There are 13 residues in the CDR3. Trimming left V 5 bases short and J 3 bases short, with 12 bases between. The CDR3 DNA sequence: TGCGCCAGCAGGACTAGTCCTAGCTACGAGCAGTACTTC. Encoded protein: CASRTSPSYEQYF.

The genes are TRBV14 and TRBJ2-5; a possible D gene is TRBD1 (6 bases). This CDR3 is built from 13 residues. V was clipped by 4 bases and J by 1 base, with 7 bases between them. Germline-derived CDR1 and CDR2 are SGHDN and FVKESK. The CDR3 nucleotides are TGTGCCAGCAGCCGACAGGTCCAAGAGACCCAGTACTTC. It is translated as CASSRQVQETQYF.

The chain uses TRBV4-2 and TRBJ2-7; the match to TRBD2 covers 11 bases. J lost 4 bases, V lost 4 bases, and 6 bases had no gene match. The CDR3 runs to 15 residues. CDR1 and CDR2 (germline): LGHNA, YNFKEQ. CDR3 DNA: TGTGCCAGCAGCCCAACCGGGACTAGCGGTTACGAGCAGTACTTC. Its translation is CASSPTGTSGYEQYF.